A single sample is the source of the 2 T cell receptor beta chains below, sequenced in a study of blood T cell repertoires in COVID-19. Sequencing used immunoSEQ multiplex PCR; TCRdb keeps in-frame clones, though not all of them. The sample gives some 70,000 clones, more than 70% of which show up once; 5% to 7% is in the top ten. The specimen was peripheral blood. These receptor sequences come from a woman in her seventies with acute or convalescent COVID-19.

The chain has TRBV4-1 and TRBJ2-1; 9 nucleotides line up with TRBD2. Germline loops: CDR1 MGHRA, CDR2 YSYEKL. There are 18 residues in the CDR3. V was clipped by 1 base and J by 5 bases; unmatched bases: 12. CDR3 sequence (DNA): TGCGCCAGCAGCCAAGGGGCTAGCGGGAAGATCAGCCACAATGAGCAGTTCTTC. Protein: CASSQGASGKISHNEQFF.

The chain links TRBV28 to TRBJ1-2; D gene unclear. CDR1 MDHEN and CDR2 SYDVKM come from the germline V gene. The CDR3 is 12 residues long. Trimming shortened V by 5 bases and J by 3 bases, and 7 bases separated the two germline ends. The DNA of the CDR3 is TGTGCCAGCAGTGGCAGGCACTATGGCTACACCTTC. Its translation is CASSGRHYGYTF.